The T cell receptor (beta chain) under discussion was sequenced for a study of cytomegalovirus exposure and HLA in healthy donors. The study, taken as a whole, reports: Investigators reported about 160 TCR beta chains as tied to cytomegalovirus. Despite most TCR sequences being rare, some public TCRs occurred in many donors. CMV antigen specificity of three CMV-associated chains was confirmed in vitro.

TCRdb keeps only in-frame clones here, not all; method: immunoSEQ multiplex PCR. Counted here are over 110,000 clones, more than 85% occurring once; the ten biggest clones make up less than 9%. A note on this clone: Its target is unknown.

The germline V and J ends were trimmed by 6 bases and 5 bases, with 14 bases remaining between them. The CDR3 covers 13 residues. CDR1 is SGHRS and CDR2 is YFSETQ in the germline V gene. Sequenced material: PBMCs. The sequence came from a man aged 18 to 30 in good health and CMV-seropositive. The V call is TRBV5-1, the J call TRBJ2-5; weak D call: TRBD2 (6 bases). For the CDR3, the DNA is TGCGCCAGCACCCCGACCGCGGGGGAGACCCAGTACTTC. Protein product: CASTPTAGETQYF. Together with reference TRBV5-1 and TRBJ2-5, the CDR3 gives the full variable domain: KAGVTQTPRYLIKTRGQQVTLSCSPISGHRSVSWYQQTPGQGLQFLFEYFSETQRNKGNFPGRFSGRQFSNSRSEMNVSTLELGDSALYLCASTPTAGETQYFGPGTRLLVL.